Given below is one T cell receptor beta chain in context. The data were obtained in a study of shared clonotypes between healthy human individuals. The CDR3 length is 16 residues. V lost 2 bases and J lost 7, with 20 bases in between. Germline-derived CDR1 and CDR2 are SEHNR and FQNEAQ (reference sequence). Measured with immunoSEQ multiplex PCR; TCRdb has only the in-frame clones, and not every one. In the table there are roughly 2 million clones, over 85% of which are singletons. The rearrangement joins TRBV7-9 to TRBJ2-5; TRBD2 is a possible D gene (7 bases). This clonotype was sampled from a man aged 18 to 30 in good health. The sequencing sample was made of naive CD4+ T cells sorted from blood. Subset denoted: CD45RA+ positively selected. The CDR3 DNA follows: TGTGCCAGCAGCTTATTCCGGGGGGCCCTCGAGGGGACCCAGTACTTC. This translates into CASSLFRGALEGTQYF.